This TCR beta chain stems from a study of T cell repertoires in cytomegalovirus infection. For the study at large: Matching HLA type, along with CMV infection, was indicated by public TCR beta signatures.

From the reads, TCRdb called clonotypes with MiXCR, one entry per CDR3 protein. The sample lists 55,000 to 70,000 distinct CDR3 sequences; about 23% were seen once. Comment on this clonotype: Its specificity is not known.

With 4 bases removed from V and 9 bases from J, the gap between germline ends came to 17 bases. Per the germline V gene, CDR1 is SGHDT and CDR2 is YYEEEE. The CDR3 loop spans 14 amino acids. The V call is TRBV5-6, the J call TRBJ2-1, with a weak D call TRBD1 (5 bases). The sequenced material came from PBMCs, sequenced either directly or after in vitro stimulation (not recorded which). The TCR sequence derives from a human donor in good health (CMV status not recorded). Some clones in this sample may be carry-over from other donors' samples. CDR3 nucleotides: TGTGCCAGCAGCGAGGTGACAGAAGACAGTGAGCAGTTCTTC. This sequence encodes CASSEVTEDSEQFF.